This T cell receptor (beta chain) was recorded in a study of blood T cell repertoires in COVID-19. Enrollment of patients from Seattle took place during active infection, with longitudinal follow-up. How the authors handled the data: Scientists estimated how many nucleated cells there were by amplifying reference gene primers. Some clones are missing from TCRdb's copy, which holds only in-frame ones; the method was immunoSEQ multiplex PCR. That table supplies the V and J calls and clone size; D and trimming were determined from the DNA. Here the sample spans some 300,000 clones, around nine tenths being singletons. Germline CDR1 SGHTA, CDR2 FQGNSA. V was clipped by 2 bases and J by 0 bases, with 8 bases between them. The CDR3 is 15 amino acids.

Sequencing was performed on peripheral blood. The sequence was collected from a woman aged 70-85 years with COVID-19, enrolled during active disease. V gene TRBV7-2 combines with J gene TRBJ1-3, with D possibly TRBD1 on 6 matching bases. The CDR3 nucleotides read TGTGCCAGCAGCTTACAGGGGACCTCTGGAAACACCATATATTTT. Translating it yields CASSLQGTSGNTIYF.